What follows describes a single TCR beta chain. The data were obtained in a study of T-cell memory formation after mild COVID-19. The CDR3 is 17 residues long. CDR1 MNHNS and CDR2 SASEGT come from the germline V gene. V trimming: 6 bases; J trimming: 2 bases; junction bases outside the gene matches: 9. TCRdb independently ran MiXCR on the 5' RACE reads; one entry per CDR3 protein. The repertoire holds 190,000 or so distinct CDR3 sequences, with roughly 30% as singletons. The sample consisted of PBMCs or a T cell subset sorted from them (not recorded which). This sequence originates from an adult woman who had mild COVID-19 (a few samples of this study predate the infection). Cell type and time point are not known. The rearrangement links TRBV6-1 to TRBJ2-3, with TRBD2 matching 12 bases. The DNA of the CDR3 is TGTGCCAGCAGGCGGACTAGCGGGAACCCTCTCACAGATACGCAGTATTTT. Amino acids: CASRRTSGNPLTDTQYF.